The 27 T cell receptor beta chains below all came from one sample that was sequenced in a study of cytomegalovirus exposure and HLA in healthy donors. The PCR employed 60 Vbeta primers together with 13 Jbeta primers. Generated by immunoSEQ multiplex PCR, the TCRdb table keeps only in-frame clones and is missing some. The sample contains over 150,000 clones, 80% of which appear only once. The sample comprised PBMCs. These receptors were taken from a man aged 25-45 years in good health and CMV-seronegative.

This chain uses TRBV27 with TRBJ1-4; 9 positions agree with TRBD1. The V segment lost 5 bases and the J segment 7 bases; nucleotides outside the gene matches: 8. Germline-derived CDR1 and CDR2 are MNHEY and SMNVEV (reference sequence). The CDR3 is made up of 15 amino acids. CDR3 sequence: CASSPYRGRGEKLFF. The CDR3 region has the DNA TGTGCCAGCAGTCCATACAGGGGGCGAGGTGAAAAACTGTTTTTT. Using reference TRBV27 and TRBJ1-4 for the parts outside the CDR3, the full variable domain is EAQVTQNPRYLITVTGKKLTVTCSQNMNHEYMSWYRQDPGLGLRQIYYSMNVEVTDKGDVPEGYKVSRKEKRNFPLILESPSPNQTSLYFCASSPYRGRGEKLFFGSGTQLSVL.

This clone occurred once. This chain connects TRBV18 to TRBJ1-5; 8 bases align to TRBD1. The J segment lost 3 bases and the V segment lost 2 bases, leaving 9 bases of the junction unmatched. The germline gives CDR1 KGHSH, CDR2 LQKENI. This CDR3 is 17 amino acids long. CDR3 loop: CASSPSGGQGYNQPQHF. The DNA of the CDR3 is TGTGCCAGCTCACCATCGGGCGGACAGGGATACAATCAGCCCCAGCATTTT.

V usage is TRBV6-6 and J usage is TRBJ2-1, with 7 bases that match TRBD1. V was clipped by 2 bases and J by 7 bases; unmatched bases: 2. Germline V gives CDR1 MNHNY, CDR2 SVGAGI (reference sequence). The CDR3 extends over 13 amino acids. The CDR3 bases are TGTGCCAGCAGTTACGGACAGGATAATGAGCAGTTCTTC. This gives the protein CASSYGQDNEQFF.

The chain joins TRBV27 to TRBJ2-7; TRBD1 aligns across 9 bases. With 4 bases clipped from V and 5 bases from J, the junction kept 3 bases outside the gene matches. The CDR3 is 13 residues long. Germline assignment: CDR1 MNHEY and CDR2 SMNVEV (reference sequence). This CDR3 is CASSSRDRDEQYF. CDR3 coding DNA: TGTGCCAGCAGTTCGCGGGACAGGGACGAGCAGTACTTC.

The CDR3 loop reads CASSPREGQGETQYF. CDR3 sequence (DNA): TGTGCCAGCAGCCCTAGGGAGGGGCAGGGGGAGACCCAGTACTTC. The rearrangement uses TRBV5-5 and TRBJ2-5, with D maybe TRBD2 (7 bases). V was shortened by 4 bases and J by 5 bases, with 18 bases between the two germline ends. Germline V gene data show CDR1 as SGHKS and CDR2 as YYEKEE (reference sequence). The CDR3 covers 15 residues.

The genes are TRBV20-1 and TRBJ1-1; 7 bases match TRBD1. Looked up from germline, CDR1 is DFQATT and CDR2 is SNEGSKA (reference sequence). Germline trimming cut 5 bases from V and 7 bases from J; bases unmatched to any gene: 4. The CDR3 is 11 residues long. Here the CDR3 reads CSAGRQGEAFF. CDR3 DNA sequence: TGCAGTGCTGGAAGACAGGGTGAAGCTTTCTTT.

The V and J genes are TRBV28 and TRBJ2-3; tentatively, D is TRBD2 (5 bases). This CDR3 spans 12 amino acids. Trimming shortened V by 6 bases and J by 6 bases, and 10 bases separated the two germline ends. Germline values: CDR1 MDHEN, CDR2 SYDVKM. CDR3 sequence reads: CASRPGVDTQYF. As DNA, the CDR3 is TGTGCCAGCAGACCCGGGGTTGATACGCAGTATTTT. Based on the CDR3 plus reference TRBV28 and TRBJ2-3, the full variable domain is DVKVTQSSRYLVKRTGEKVFLECVQDMDHENMFWYRQDPGLGLRLIYFSYDVKMKEKGDIPEGYSVSREKKERFSLILESASTNQTSMYLCASRPGVDTQYFGPGTRLTVL.

The chain couples TRBV28 to TRBJ2-1, with 8 bases aligning to TRBD2. The CDR3 loop spans 14 amino acids. With V trimmed by 8 bases and J by 3 bases, 6 bases remained unmatched. In germline, CDR1 is MDHEN, CDR2 SYDVKM. The CDR3 loop reads CASEAGAGYNEQFF. As DNA, the CDR3 is TGTGCCAGCGAAGCGGGGGCCGGCTACAATGAGCAGTTCTTC.

This chain uses TRBV19 with TRBJ1-2, with D uncertain. Trimming took off 7 bases at V and 7 bases at J, with 10 bases between the two ends. Germline V lookup: CDR1 LNHDA, CDR2 SQIVND (reference sequence). CDR3 length equals 11 residues. The CDR3 spells CASNTRGGYTF. DNA of the CDR3: TGTGCCAGTAATACCAGAGGTGGCTACACCTTC.

V is TRBV6-1 and J is TRBJ2-2; no clear D. Germline CDR1 MNHNS, CDR2 SASEGT. The V end was cut by 0 bases, the J end by 6 bases, with 8 bases between. CDR3 size: 14 residues. For the CDR3, the DNA is TGTGCCAGCAGTGAAGCGGGCGACCCCGGGGAGCTGTTTTTT. Amino acid sequence: CASSEAGDPGELFF.

The rearrangement joins TRBV13 to TRBJ1-2, with D hard to call. The V end lost 3 bases, the J end lost 3 bases, and 17 bases lay between the germline ends. CDR1 is PRHDT, CDR2 FYEKMQ, per germline (reference sequence). The CDR3 length is 16 residues. The DNA of the CDR3 is TGTGCCAGCAGCTTCCCATCTATGTGGGGAGACTATGGCTACACCTTC. Translation gives CASSFPSMWGDYGYTF. Supplemented by reference TRBV13 and TRBJ1-2, the full variable domain reads AAGVIQSPRHLIKEKRETATLKCYPIPRHDTVYWYQQGPGQDPQFLISFYEKMQSDKGSIPDRFSAQQFSDYHSELNMSSLELGDSALYFCASSFPSMWGDYGYTFGSGTRLTVV.

The rearrangement joins TRBV28 to TRBJ2-7; D is perhaps TRBD1 (6 bases). The CDR3 is 12 amino acids. V was trimmed by 8 bases and J by 2 bases, leaving 10 bases between them. Looked up from germline, CDR1 is MDHEN and CDR2 is SYDVKM. The CDR3 loop is CASGQIPYEQYF. CDR3 DNA: TGTGCCAGCGGACAGATTCCCTACGAGCAGTACTTC.

The genes are TRBV6-5 and TRBJ1-4; TRBD1 agrees at 7 bases. Germline V gene lookup returns CDR1 MNHEY and CDR2 SVGAGI. This CDR3 region has 15 residues. With V trimmed by 2 bases and J by 5 bases, 5 bases remained unmatched. Here the CDR3 reads CASSYRGPLNEKLFF. The CDR3 nucleotides are TGTGCCAGCAGTTACAGGGGGCCGTTAAATGAAAAACTGTTTTTT.

Comment on this clone: This likely came from a read error, as a far larger clone is one base away. The chain joins TRBV5-1 to TRBJ2-5, with D perhaps matching TRBD2 (5 bases). The V and J ends lost 3 bases and 5 bases respectively, with 11 bases between them. Germline CDR1 SGHRS, CDR2 YFSETQ. The CDR3 contains 13 residues. Here the CDR3 reads CASSSLRRETQYF. In nucleotides, the CDR3 is TGCGCCAGCAGCTCTCTCAGGAGGGAGACCCAGTACTTC.

The chain combines TRBV6-5 with TRBJ1-2, with 8 bases lining up with TRBD1. CDR1 is MNHEY, CDR2 SVGAGI, per germline. CDR3 length equals 14 residues. Trimming at V came to 5 bases and at J to 2 bases, leaving 4 bases not matched to a gene. The DNA for the CDR3 is TGTGCCAGCAGTAGGGACAGGATGAACTATGGCTACACCTTC. Its translation: CASSRDRMNYGYTF.

The CDR3 region has the DNA TGTGCCAGCAGTGAAGCGGCTAGCGGAGGAACAGATACGCAGTATTTT. Protein sequence: CASSEAASGGTDTQYF. This chain links TRBV6-1 with TRBJ2-3; 7 nucleotides line up with TRBD2. The germline V gene encodes CDR1 MNHNS and CDR2 SASEGT. This CDR3 is built from 16 residues. The V gene end was trimmed by 0 bases and the J gene end by 3 bases; junction bases not matched to a gene: 6.

The J gene is TRBJ1-1, the V gene TRBV9, with 7 bases matching TRBD1. Germline V gene sequence: CDR1 SGDLS, CDR2 YYNGEE. The CDR3 contains 14 residues. The V gene end was trimmed by 10 bases and the J gene end by 1 base; junction bases not matched to a gene: 10. The CDR3 DNA reads as TGTGCCTCTCGGAGAGGGGGCCAGAACACTGAAGCTTTCTTT. Its protein product is CASRRGGQNTEAFF.

This clone has just a few counts. The CDR3 region is CASSEITDTHF. The CDR3 DNA is TGTGCCAGCAGTGAGATCACAGATACGCATTTT. J is TRBJ1-5 and V is TRBV6-5; D is unresolved. The CDR3 has 11 residues. V lost 5 bases and J 15 bases, leaving 14 bases between the germline ends. Looked up from germline, CDR1 is MNHEY and CDR2 is SVGAGI.

CDR3 loop: CASSQQVNQPQHF. In DNA, the CDR3 is TGTGCCAGTAGCCAACAGGTGAATCAGCCCCAGCATTTT. The chain recombines TRBV19 with TRBJ1-5; a possible D gene is TRBD1 (5 bases). Trimming pared 6 bases from V and 4 bases from J, leaving 10 bases between. The germline CDR1 and CDR2 sequences are LNHDA and SQIVND (reference sequence). CDR3 length: 13 residues.

V is TRBV9 and J is TRBJ2-7, with 14 bases identical to TRBD2. Germline CDR1 is SGDLS and CDR2 is YYNGEE. V lost 3 bases, J lost 7 bases, and 12 bases stayed unmatched. The CDR3 is 17 amino acids. CDR3 region: CASSESTGTSGSYEQYF. The CDR3 nucleotides are TGTGCCAGCAGCGAATCAACCGGGACTAGCGGGAGCTATGAGCAGTACTTC.

The DNA of the CDR3 is TGTGCCTGGAGTCTAGCGGGGGGGCCGACAGATACGCAGTATTTT. Amino acid sequence: CAWSLAGGPTDTQYF. The chain recombines TRBV30 with TRBJ2-3; 12 nucleotides agree with TRBD2. The ends lost 2 bases at V and 3 bases at J; junction bases unmatched: 3. There are 15 residues in the CDR3. Germline CDR1 is GTSNPN and CDR2 is SVGIG (reference sequence).

The V and J genes are TRBV25-1 and TRBJ2-3, with no clear D. This CDR3 contains 15 residues. Germline CDR1 and CDR2: MGHDK and SYGVNS. Trimming left V 2 bases short and J 2 bases short, with 11 bases between. The CDR3, as DNA: TGTGCCAGCAGTGAACGTCGGCAGGTCACAGATACGCAGTATTTT. It specifies CASSERRQVTDTQYF.

This chain connects TRBV25-1 to TRBJ1-6, with 10 bases matching TRBD1. This CDR3 spans 16 amino acids. Unmatched junction bases numbered 6, after V lost 2 bases and J lost 8 bases. CDR1 is MGHDK, CDR2 SYGVNS, per germline. DNA for the CDR3: TGTGCCAGCAGTGAACAAGCGACAGGGGGCTATTCACCCCTCCACTTT. Its translation is CASSEQATGGYSPLHF.

This chain connects TRBV7-2 to TRBJ1-6; 7 bases line up with TRBD1. The J segment lost 7 bases and the V segment lost 4 bases, leaving 7 bases of the junction unmatched. Germline-derived CDR1 and CDR2 are SGHTA and FQGNSA. There are 15 residues in the CDR3. As DNA, the CDR3 is TGTGCCAGCAGCTCAGACAGGGTCGGAAATTCACCCCTCCACTTT. Translating it yields CASSSDRVGNSPLHF.

This clone was detected a few times. The V gene is TRBV5-4, the J gene TRBJ1-1, with D possibly matching TRBD1 (6 bases). The germline V gene has CDR1 SGHNT and CDR2 YYREEE (reference sequence). V dropped 4 bases and J dropped 5 bases, with 15 bases sitting between them. This CDR3 has 14 amino acids. The CDR3 DNA follows: TGTGCCAGCAGCGACCGGCAGGGGAGTACTGAAGCTTTCTTT. It translates to CASSDRQGSTEAFF.

V gene TRBV5-1 combines with J gene TRBJ2-7, with D tentatively TRBD2 (6 bases). This CDR3 is 12 amino acids long. V was trimmed by 5 bases and J by 4 bases, leaving 10 bases between them. Germline V gene data show CDR1 as SGHRS and CDR2 as YFSETQ. The chain's CDR3 is CASRGGGYEQYF. The CDR3 bases are TGCGCCAGCAGAGGAGGAGGGTACGAGCAGTACTTC.

This chain links TRBV29-1 with TRBJ1-2, with D hard to call. CDR3 length: 13 amino acids. In germline, CDR1 is SQVTM, CDR2 ANQGSEA. Trimming pared 4 bases from V and 0 bases from J, leaving 9 bases between. The CDR3 here is CSVGRDPNYGYTF. The CDR3 coding sequence is TGCAGCGTTGGGAGGGATCCTAACTATGGCTACACCTTC.